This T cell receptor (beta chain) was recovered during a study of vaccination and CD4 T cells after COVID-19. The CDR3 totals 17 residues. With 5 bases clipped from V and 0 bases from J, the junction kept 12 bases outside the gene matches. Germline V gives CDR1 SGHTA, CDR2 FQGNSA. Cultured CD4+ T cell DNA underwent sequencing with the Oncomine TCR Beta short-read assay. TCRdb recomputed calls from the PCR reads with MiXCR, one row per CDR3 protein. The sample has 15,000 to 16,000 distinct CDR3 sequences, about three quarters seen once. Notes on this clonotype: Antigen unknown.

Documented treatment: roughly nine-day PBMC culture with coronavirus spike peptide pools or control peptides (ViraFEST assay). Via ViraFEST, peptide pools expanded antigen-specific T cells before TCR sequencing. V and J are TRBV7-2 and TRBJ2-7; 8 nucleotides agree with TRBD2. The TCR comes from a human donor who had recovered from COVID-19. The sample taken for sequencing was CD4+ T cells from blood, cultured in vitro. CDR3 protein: CASSRAPTSGLSYEQYF. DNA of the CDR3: TGTGCCAGCAGCCGAGCCCCTACTAGCGGTCTCTCCTACGAGCAGTACTTC.